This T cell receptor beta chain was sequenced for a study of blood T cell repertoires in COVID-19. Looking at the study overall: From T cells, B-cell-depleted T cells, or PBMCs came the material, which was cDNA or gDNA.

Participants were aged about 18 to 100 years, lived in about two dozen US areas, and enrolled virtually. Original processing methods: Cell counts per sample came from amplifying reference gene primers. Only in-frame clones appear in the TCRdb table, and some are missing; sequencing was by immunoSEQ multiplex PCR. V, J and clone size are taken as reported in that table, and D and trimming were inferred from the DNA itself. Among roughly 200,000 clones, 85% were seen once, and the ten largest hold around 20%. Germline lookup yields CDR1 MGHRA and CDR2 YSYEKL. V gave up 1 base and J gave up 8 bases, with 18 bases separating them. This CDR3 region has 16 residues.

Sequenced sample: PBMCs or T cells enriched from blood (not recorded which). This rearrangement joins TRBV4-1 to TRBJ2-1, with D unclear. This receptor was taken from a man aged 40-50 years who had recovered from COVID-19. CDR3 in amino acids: CASSQVLSVVAYEQFF. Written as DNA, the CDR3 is TGCGCCAGCAGCCAAGTATTATCGGTAGTAGCTTATGAGCAGTTCTTC.